Shown below are 28 T cell receptor beta chains from a single sample sequenced in a study of blood T cell repertoires in COVID-19. TCRdb's table, derived via immunoSEQ multiplex PCR, lists solely in-frame clones and lacks some. The data show around 200,000 clones, 90% seen once. The specimen was PBMCs or T cells enriched from blood (not recorded which). The receptors come from a man aged 25-40 years who had recovered from COVID-19.

The rearrangement links TRBV12-3 or TRBV12-4 to TRBJ2-5; unclear D gene. The CDR3 has 13 amino acids. The germline V and J ends were trimmed by 7 bases and 4 bases, with 13 bases remaining between them. Here the CDR3 reads CASTQFDGETQYF. In DNA form, the CDR3 reads TGTGCCAGCACCCAGTTTGATGGAGAGACCCAGTACTTC.

This chain links TRBV12-3 or TRBV12-4 with TRBJ2-7; a possible D gene is TRBD2 (6 bases). This CDR3 spans 13 amino acids. V dropped 8 bases and J dropped 2 bases, with 13 bases sitting between them. Here the CDR3 reads CASGPEGPYEQYF. DNA of the CDR3: TGTGCCAGCGGACCGGAGGGCCCCTACGAGCAGTACTTC.

V gene TRBV10-3 combines with J gene TRBJ2-3; D might be TRBD1 (6 bases). This CDR3 comprises 15 residues. Per germline, CDR1 ENHRY and CDR2 SYGVKD. Between the trimmed V and J ends, which lost 7 bases and 4 bases, there was a span of 18 bases. As DNA, the CDR3 is TGTGCCATCAAAGACAGGACCCCCGGCTCAGATACGCAGTATTTT. It encodes CAIKDRTPGSDTQYF.

This chain connects TRBV7-9 to TRBJ2-7, with 7 bases aligning to TRBD1. CDR3 length: 14 amino acids. Trimming took 5 bases from V and 5 from J; bases not matched to a gene: 9. CDR1 is SEHNR, CDR2 FQNEAQ, per germline (reference sequence). This CDR3 reads CASSATGQRNEQYF. CDR3 sequence (DNA): TGTGCCAGCAGCGCGACGGGACAGAGGAACGAGCAGTACTTC. The full variable domain, its missing parts supplied by reference TRBV7-9 and TRBJ2-7, is DTGVSQNPRHKITKRGQNVTFRCDPISEHNRLYWYRQTLGQGPEFLTYFQNEAQLEKSRLLSDRFSAERPKGSFSTLEIQRTEQGDSAMYLCASSATGQRNEQYFGPGTRLTVT.

The chain is built from TRBV18 and TRBJ2-3, with D maybe TRBD1 (6 bases). The CDR3 has 19 residues. Trimming cost V 1 base and J 0 bases, with 20 bases left between them. Germline values: CDR1 KGHSH, CDR2 LQKENI. CDR3 nucleotide sequence: TGTGCCAGCTCACCACTATCCCAGGGGCCATACGCGAGCACAGATACGCAGTATTTT. It codes for CASSPLSQGPYASTDTQYF.

V gene TRBV11-2 combines with J gene TRBJ1-2; no clear D gene. Germline V gene sequence: CDR1 SGHAT, CDR2 FQNNGV. V gave up 5 bases and J gave up 1 base, with 17 bases separating them. There are 16 residues in the CDR3. CDR3 nucleotides: TGTGCCAGCAGCCCAGGTTACAGAAACCTTAACTATGGCTACACCTTC. Protein product: CASSPGYRNLNYGYTF.

The chain is built from TRBV30 and TRBJ1-5; D is perhaps TRBD1 (5 bases). The length of the CDR3 is 15 residues. Trimming removed 4 bases at V and 4 bases at J, with 17 bases between. The germline gives CDR1 GTSNPN, CDR2 SVGIG (reference sequence). This chain's CDR3 is CAWTLGPVLNQPQHF. The CDR3 nucleotides read TGTGCCTGGACCCTGGGGCCAGTACTAAATCAGCCCCAGCATTTT. Full variable domain (rest looked up from reference TRBV30 and TRBJ1-5): SQTIHQWPATLVQPVGSPLSLECTVEGTSNPNLYWYRQAAGRGLQLLFYSVGIGQISSEVPQNLSASRPQDRQFILSSKKLLLSDSGFYLCAWTLGPVLNQPQHFGDGTRLSIL.

V is TRBV7-6 and J is TRBJ2-7; D possibly corresponds to TRBD2 (6 bases). Germline CDR1 is SGHVS and CDR2 is FNYEAQ. The CDR3 is made up of 15 amino acids. Trimming left V 2 bases short and J 6 bases short, with 17 bases between. The CDR3 nucleotides read TGTGCCAGCAGCTTATCCGGACTAACCCCGGGCGAGCAGTACTTC. Protein: CASSLSGLTPGEQYF.

This clone was seen once. V gene TRBV2 combines with J gene TRBJ2-1, with 9 nucleotides matching TRBD1. Germline CDR1 reads SNHLY; CDR2 reads FYNNEI. The CDR3 contains 15 residues. The V gene end was trimmed by 6 bases and the J gene end by 6 bases; junction bases not matched to a gene: 9. The CDR3 region is CASRAGTGLINEQFF. The CDR3 nucleotides read TGTGCCAGCAGGGCCGGGACAGGGCTAATCAATGAGCAGTTCTTC.

This clone was picked up one time. The chain employs TRBV2 and TRBJ2-2, with a possible D match to TRBD1 (6 bases). Germline V gives CDR1 SNHLY, CDR2 FYNNEI. This CDR3 has 13 residues. The V and J ends lost 6 bases and 6 bases respectively, with 11 bases between them. CDR3 region: CASRTGFAGELFF. Here the CDR3 DNA reads TGTGCCAGCAGAACAGGGTTCGCCGGGGAGCTGTTTTTT.

The chain joins TRBV2 to TRBJ1-1, with D tentatively TRBD1 (5 bases). Between the trimmed V and J ends, which lost 7 bases and 1 base, there was a span of 10 bases. Germline-derived CDR1 and CDR2 are SNHLY and FYNNEI. This CDR3 is 13 amino acids long. The CDR3 DNA reads as TGTGCCAGCAAGCTCCAGGGGAACACTGAAGCTTTCTTT. It is translated as CASKLQGNTEAFF.

The CDR3 region is CAISESWTGDIAKNIQYF. DNA of the CDR3: TGTGCCATCAGTGAGTCGTGGACAGGGGATATAGCCAAAAACATTCAGTACTTC. This chain uses TRBV10-3 with TRBJ2-4, with 9 bases lining up with TRBD1. The junction had 6 bases not matched to a gene; V was cut back by 0 bases and J by 0 bases. Looked up from germline, CDR1 is ENHRY and CDR2 is SYGVKD. The CDR3 is made up of 18 amino acids.

The V call is TRBV10-3, the J call TRBJ2-1; 7 bases align to TRBD1. The J segment lost 0 bases and the V segment lost 6 bases, leaving 20 bases of the junction unmatched. CDR1 and CDR2 from the germline V gene are ENHRY and SYGVKD. The CDR3 covers 20 residues. CDR3 sequence: CAIRGTVGSPNSSSYNEQFF. The CDR3 DNA sequence: TGTGCCATCAGGGGGACAGTAGGGAGCCCTAACTCAAGCTCCTACAATGAGCAGTTCTTC.

The gene calls are TRBV7-2 and TRBJ2-4; 11 bases line up with TRBD2. The CDR3 is made up of 17 amino acids. Germline trimming cut 7 bases from V and 0 bases from J; bases unmatched to any gene: 8. Germline loops: CDR1 SGHTA, CDR2 FQGNSA. The CDR3 reads CASTTSGDVLAKNIQYF. In DNA form, the CDR3 reads TGTGCCAGCACGACTAGCGGGGACGTACTAGCCAAAAACATTCAGTACTTC.

The chain is built from TRBV7-6 and TRBJ2-1; 13 bases are a match to TRBD2. This CDR3 has 18 residues. In germline, CDR1 is SGHVS, CDR2 FNYEAQ. V shed 1 base and J 9 bases; nucleotides not matched to a gene: 12. The CDR3 nucleotides are TGTGCCAGCAGCTTAGGAACGGGGACTAGCGGGATCGGGGGTGAGCAGTTCTTC. Translation gives CASSLGTGTSGIGGEQFF.

This chain links TRBV6-5 with TRBJ1-5; 8 bases agree with TRBD1. After removal of 7 bases from V and 7 bases from J, the junction contained 9 bases not matched to a gene. Germline loops: CDR1 MNHEY, CDR2 SVGAGI. CDR3 length: 14 residues. The CDR3 DNA reads as TGTGCCAGCAAAACAGGGGGGGCCGGGCAGCCCCAGCATTTT. Encoded protein: CASKTGGAGQPQHF.

The V gene is TRBV9, the J gene TRBJ2-1, with 12 bases matching TRBD2. The germline CDR1 and CDR2 sequences are SGDLS and YYNGEE. V lost 4 bases and J lost 10; bases outside the gene matches: 15. The CDR3 extends over 17 amino acids. CDR3 in amino acids: CASSTHPGLAGSNEQFF. CDR3 DNA: TGTGCCAGCAGCACACACCCGGGACTAGCGGGCTCAAACGAGCAGTTCTTC.

The V call is TRBV6-4, the J call TRBJ2-1; TRBD2 matches 7 bases. CDR1 is MRHNA, CDR2 SNTAGT, per germline. The V and J ends lost 5 bases and 3 bases, in that order; junction bases with no gene match: 7. The CDR3 runs 15 residues. The CDR3 sequence is CASSSGTTIYNEQFF. CDR3 sequence (DNA): TGTGCCAGCAGTTCCGGGACTACAATCTACAATGAGCAGTTCTTC.

Only a few counts were recorded for this clone. The DNA of the CDR3 is TGTGCCAGCAGTTTAAAGAGATCCGGTCACTATGGCTACACCTTC. Its translation is CASSLKRSGHYGYTF. V gene TRBV28 combines with J gene TRBJ1-2; D not resolved. V shed 2 bases and J shed 3 bases, with 13 bases lying between them. Germline V gene data show CDR1 as MDHEN and CDR2 as SYDVKM. The CDR3 spans 15 residues.

The CDR3 reads CASSRLAGVRGNSYEQYF. In nucleotides, the CDR3 is TGTGCCAGCAGTCGACTAGCGGGAGTAAGGGGGAACTCCTACGAGCAGTACTTC. J is TRBJ2-7 and V is TRBV6-6; TRBD2 agrees at 12 bases. The CDR3 has 18 residues. V lost 5 bases to trimming and J lost 0 bases; unmatched junction nucleotides: 11. The V gene's germline CDR1 is MNHNY and CDR2 SVGAGI (reference sequence).

The rearrangement links TRBV6-5 to TRBJ1-2; 9 bases are shared with TRBD1. The V gene end was trimmed by 2 bases and the J gene end by 8 bases; junction bases not matched to a gene: 9. The CDR3 is 15 amino acids. Germline assignment: CDR1 MNHEY and CDR2 SVGAGI. CDR3 DNA sequence: TGTGCCAGCAGTTACCCTCCGGGACAGGGATCGGGCTACACCTTC. The encoded protein is CASSYPPGQGSGYTF.

The chain carries TRBV15 and TRBJ1-5, with D tentatively TRBD1 (5 bases). In germline, CDR1 is LNHNV, CDR2 YYDKDF (reference sequence). This CDR3 region has 18 residues. V dropped 5 bases and J dropped 0 bases, with 20 bases sitting between them. CDR3 nucleotides: TGTGCCACCAGCTCCGCCAGTGGGGGGTATTATAGCAATCAGCCCCAGCATTTT. Protein product: CATSSASGGYYSNQPQHF.

This chain joins TRBV7-2 and TRBJ1-5; D ambiguous. Trimming removed 3 bases at V and 2 bases at J, with 20 bases between. The V gene's germline CDR1 is SGHTA and CDR2 FQGNSA. The CDR3 runs 18 residues. CDR3 coding DNA: TGTGCCAGCAGCTTGTACCCCGACCGCGGGCGGGGCAATCAGCCCCAGCATTTT. Protein sequence: CASSLYPDRGRGNQPQHF.

This chain links TRBV30 with TRBJ1-1, with 8 bases fitting TRBD1. The junction had 4 bases not matched to a gene; V was cut back by 3 bases and J by 4 bases. Germline lookup yields CDR1 GTSNPN and CDR2 SVGIG (reference sequence). This CDR3 has 13 amino acids. The CDR3 reads CAWRSTGVTEAFF. The CDR3 DNA reads as TGTGCCTGGAGGTCGACAGGGGTCACTGAAGCTTTCTTT. The full variable domain, completed using reference TRBV30 and TRBJ1-1, is SQTIHQWPATLVQPVGSPLSLECTVEGTSNPNLYWYRQAAGRGLQLLFYSVGIGQISSEVPQNLSASRPQDRQFILSSKKLLLSDSGFYLCAWRSTGVTEAFFGQGTRLTVV.

V is TRBV25-1 and J is TRBJ2-1, with unresolved D. With 10 bases removed from V and 6 bases from J, the gap between germline ends came to 22 bases. The CDR3 loop spans 15 amino acids. Germline CDR1 is MGHDK and CDR2 is SYGVNS. The DNA of the CDR3 is TGTGCCACCAAACCACTCGATCCCGTTTTCAATGAGCAGTTCTTC. This encodes CATKPLDPVFNEQFF.

The V call is TRBV27, the J call TRBJ2-7; D remains unclear. V shed 2 bases and J shed 4 bases, with 9 bases lying between them. This CDR3 is 13 amino acids long. Germline V gene lookup returns CDR1 MNHEY and CDR2 SMNVEV (reference sequence). The CDR3 nucleotides are TGTGCCAGCAGTTTAACCCCCGAGTACGAGCAGTACTTC. Its protein product is CASSLTPEYEQYF.

CDR3 loop: CASSPKDIYPLTF. Written as DNA, the CDR3 is TGTGCCAGCTCACCAAAGGACATTTACCCCCTCACCTTC. The chain employs TRBV18 and TRBJ1-2, with D perhaps matching TRBD1 (5 bases). The germline V gene encodes CDR1 KGHSH and CDR2 LQKENI. Deletions cut 2 bases from V and 13 bases from J, with 17 bases between. The CDR3 loop spans 13 amino acids.

The rearrangement joins TRBV5-4 to TRBJ1-4, with a possible D match to TRBD1 (6 bases). The CDR3 totals 14 residues. Per the germline V gene, CDR1 is SGHNT and CDR2 is YYREEE (reference sequence). Trimming pared 3 bases from V and 6 bases from J, leaving 12 bases between. CDR3 amino acids: CASSYSGVDEKLFF. Here the CDR3 DNA reads TGTGCCAGCAGCTACTCAGGGGTAGATGAAAAACTGTTTTTT.